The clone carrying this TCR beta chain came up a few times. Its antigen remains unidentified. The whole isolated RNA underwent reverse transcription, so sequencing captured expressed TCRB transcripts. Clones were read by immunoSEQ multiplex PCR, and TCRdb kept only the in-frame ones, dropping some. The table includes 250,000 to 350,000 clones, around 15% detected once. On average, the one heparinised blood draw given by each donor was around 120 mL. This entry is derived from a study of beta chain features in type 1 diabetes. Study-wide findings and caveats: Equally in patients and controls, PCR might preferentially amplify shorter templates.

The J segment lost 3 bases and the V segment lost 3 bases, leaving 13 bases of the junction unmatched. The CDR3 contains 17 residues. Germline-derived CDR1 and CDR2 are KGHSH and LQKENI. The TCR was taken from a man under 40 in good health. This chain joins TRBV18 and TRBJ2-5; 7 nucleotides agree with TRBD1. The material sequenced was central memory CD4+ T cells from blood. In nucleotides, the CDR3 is TGTGCCAGCTCACCTACTACAGGGGTCTCGCCTAAAGAGACCCAGTACTTC. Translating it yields CASSPTTGVSPKETQYF.